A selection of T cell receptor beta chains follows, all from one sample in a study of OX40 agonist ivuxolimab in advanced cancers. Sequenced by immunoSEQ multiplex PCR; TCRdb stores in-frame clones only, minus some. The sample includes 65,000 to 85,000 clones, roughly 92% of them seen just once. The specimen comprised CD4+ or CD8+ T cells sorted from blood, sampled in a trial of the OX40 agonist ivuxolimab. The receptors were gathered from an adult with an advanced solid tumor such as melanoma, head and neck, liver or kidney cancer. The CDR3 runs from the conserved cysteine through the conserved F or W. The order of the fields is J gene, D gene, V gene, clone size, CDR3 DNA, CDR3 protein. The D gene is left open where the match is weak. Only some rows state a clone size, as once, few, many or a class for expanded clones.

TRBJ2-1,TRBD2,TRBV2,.,TGTGCCAGCAGGGGACTAGCGGGGCCGAACAATGAGCAGTTCTTC,CASRGLAGPNNEQFF
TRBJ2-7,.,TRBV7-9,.,TGTGCCAGCAGCGCCGGGACCCAAGGGGGGCAGTACTTC,CASSAGTQGGQYF
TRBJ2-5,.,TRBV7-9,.,TGTGCCAGCAGCTTACTAGGCCTTCAGGAGACCCAGTACTTC,CASSLLGLQETQYF
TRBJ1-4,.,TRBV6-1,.,TGTGCCAGCAGTGAATTCCAGGGACGGGAAAAACTGTTTTTT,CASSEFQGREKLFF
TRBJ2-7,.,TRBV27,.,TGTGCCAGCAGTTACCGGACGGAGACTTACGAGCAGTACTTC,CASSYRTETYEQYF
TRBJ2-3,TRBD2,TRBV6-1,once,TGTGCCAGCGGTCCTAGCGGGAGGGCTACAGATACGCAGTATTTT,CASGPSGRATDTQYF
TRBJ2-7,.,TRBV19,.,TGTGCCAGTAGTATCAGGCCCAATTGGCCTTATTCCGAGCAGTACTTC,CASSIRPNWPYSEQYF
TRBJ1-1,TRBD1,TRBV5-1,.,TGCGCCAGCAGCCGCAGGGGGAGGGCTGAAGGCACTGAAGCTTTCTTT,CASSRRGRAEGTEAFF
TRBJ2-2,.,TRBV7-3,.,TGTGCCAGCAGCTTGGGGTGGTCCGGGGAGCTGTTTTTT,CASSLGWSGELFF
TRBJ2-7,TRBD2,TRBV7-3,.,TGTGCCAGCAGCTTAGCAGCGGGAGGGGACGAGCAGTACTTC,CASSLAAGGDEQYF
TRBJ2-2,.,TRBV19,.,TGTGCCAGTACAATCAATGAGCTGGCCGGGGAGCTGTTTTTT,CASTINELAGELFF
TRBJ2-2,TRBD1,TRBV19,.,TGTGCCAGTATCGAGGGACAGGGGTATCCCGGGGAGCTGTTTTTT,CASIEGQGYPGELFF
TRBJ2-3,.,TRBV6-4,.,TGTGCCAGCAGTGTGTCGATCGGGGATACGCAGTATTTT,CASSVSIGDTQYF
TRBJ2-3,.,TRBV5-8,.,TGTGCCAGCTCCTTCCATCGGGGGACCGCAGATACGCAGTATTTT,CASSFHRGTADTQYF
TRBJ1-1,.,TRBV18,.,TGTGCCAGCTCCGAGGTTTACACTGAAGCTTTCTTT,CASSEVYTEAFF
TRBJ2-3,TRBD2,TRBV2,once,TGTGCCAGCAGTAAAACGGGGGGGGGCACAGATACGCAGTATTTT,CASSKTGGGTDTQYF
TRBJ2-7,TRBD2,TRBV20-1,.,TGCAGTGCTAGATCAGCGGGGGAGCAGTACTTC,CSARSAGEQYF
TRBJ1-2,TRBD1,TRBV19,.,TGTGCCAGTAGTCCCCGACAGGGGGTTAGCAATGGCTACACCTTC,CASSPRQGVSNGYTF
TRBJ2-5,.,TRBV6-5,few,TGTGCCAGCAGAAGGGACACCGCTTCGAAGACCCAGTACTTC,CASRRDTASKTQYF
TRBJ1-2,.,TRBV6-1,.,TGTGCCAGCAGTGATTACTATGGCTACACCTTC,CASSDYYGYTF
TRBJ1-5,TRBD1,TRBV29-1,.,TGCAGCGTGGGCGACAGGGGCAATCAGCCCCAGCATTTT,CSVGDRGNQPQHF
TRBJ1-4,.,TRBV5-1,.,TGCGCCAGCAGCTTGGCCCGCCAAACTAATGAAAAACTGTTTTTT,CASSLARQTNEKLFF
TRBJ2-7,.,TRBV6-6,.,TGTGCCAGCAGTTACTTCCAGGACTCCTACGAGCAGTACTTC,CASSYFQDSYEQYF
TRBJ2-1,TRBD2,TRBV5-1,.,TGCGCCAGCAGCTTTGAAGCGGGGACTTACAATGAGCAGTTCTTC,CASSFEAGTYNEQFF
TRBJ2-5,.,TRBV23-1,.,TGCGCCAGCATTCTAGAGACCCAGTACTTC,CASILETQYF
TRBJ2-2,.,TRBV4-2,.,TGTGCCAGCAGCCAAGAAGGGGACACCGGGGAGCTGTTTTTT,CASSQEGDTGELFF
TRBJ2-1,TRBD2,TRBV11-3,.,TGTGCCAGCAGCTCTGGGACTAGCGGGAGGTCCAATGAGCAGTTCTTC,CASSSGTSGRSNEQFF
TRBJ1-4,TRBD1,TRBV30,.,TGTGCCTGGAGTTCTGGACAGGGGGCGCGGGAAAAACTGTTTTTT,CAWSSGQGAREKLFF